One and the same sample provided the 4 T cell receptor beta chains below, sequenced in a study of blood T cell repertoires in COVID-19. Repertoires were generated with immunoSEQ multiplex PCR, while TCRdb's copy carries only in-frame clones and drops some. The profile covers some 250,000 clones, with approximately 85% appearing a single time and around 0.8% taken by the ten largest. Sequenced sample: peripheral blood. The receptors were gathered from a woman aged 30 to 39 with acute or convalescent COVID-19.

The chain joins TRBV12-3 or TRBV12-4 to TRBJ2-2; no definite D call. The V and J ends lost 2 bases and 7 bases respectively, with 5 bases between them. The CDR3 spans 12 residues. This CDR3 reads CASSLNIGELFF. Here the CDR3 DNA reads TGTGCCAGCAGTTTAAATATCGGGGAGCTGTTTTTT.

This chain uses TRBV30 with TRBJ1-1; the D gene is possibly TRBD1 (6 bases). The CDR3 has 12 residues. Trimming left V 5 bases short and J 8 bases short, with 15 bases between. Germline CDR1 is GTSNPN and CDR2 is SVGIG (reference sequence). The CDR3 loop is CAWGGGGAEAFF. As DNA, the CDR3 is TGTGCCTGGGGCGGGGGGGGCGCGGAAGCTTTCTTT.

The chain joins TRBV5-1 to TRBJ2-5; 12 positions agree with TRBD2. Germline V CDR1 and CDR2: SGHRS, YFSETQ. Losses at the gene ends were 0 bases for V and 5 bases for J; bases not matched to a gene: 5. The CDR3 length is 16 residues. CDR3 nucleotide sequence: TGCGCCAGCAGCTTGGAACTAGCGGGAGGTCGGGAGACCCAGTACTTC. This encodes CASSLELAGGRETQYF. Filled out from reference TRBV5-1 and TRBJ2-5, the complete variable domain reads KAGVTQTPRYLIKTRGQQVTLSCSPISGHRSVSWYQQTPGQGLQFLFEYFSETQRNKGNFPGRFSGRQFSNSRSEMNVSTLELGDSALYLCASSLELAGGRETQYFGPGTRLLVL.

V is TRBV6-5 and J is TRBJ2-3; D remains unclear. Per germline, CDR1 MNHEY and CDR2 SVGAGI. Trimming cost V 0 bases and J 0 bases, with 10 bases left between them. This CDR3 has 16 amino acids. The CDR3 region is CASSYSPQRSTDTQYF. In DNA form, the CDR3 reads TGTGCCAGCAGTTACTCACCTCAGAGGAGCACAGATACGCAGTATTTT.